The rows below give T cell receptor beta chains drawn from one sample of a study of regulatory T cells in long-lasting Graves disease. MiXCR was run by TCRdb on the multiplex PCR reads, yielding one entry per CDR3 protein. The sample holds 560,000 or so distinct CDR3 sequences, about 16% seen once. These data are also associated with another study on T cells in Graves' hyperthyroidism and ophthalmopathy.

The material was peripheral blood mononuclear cells (PBMCs), obtained at new diagnosis, from a patient treated with antithyroid drugs. The receptors stem from a young man with Graves disease. Both conserved end residues are part of each CDR3. D genes are given only for firm matches. Clone sizes are given selectively: once, few, many, or a class where the clone is expanded.

14,TRBJ1-1,few,NA,TRBV20-1,TGCAGTGCTAGCACCGGGACCGTGAACACTGAAGCTTTCTTT,CSASTGTVNTEAFF
16,TRBJ2-3,many,TRBD1,TRBV12-3/TRBV12-4,TGTGCCAGCAGTTCTAGACAGGGGGGCAAGGTAGATACGCAGTATTTT,CASSSRQGGKVDTQYF
14,TRBJ1-2,many,NA,TRBV28,TGTGCCAGCACCCCAGCTTCGGGGAACTATGGCTACACCTTC,CASTPASGNYGYTF
16,TRBJ2-5,many,TRBD2,TRBV2,TGTGCCAGCAGTGGGGGACTAGCGGGAGACGTAGAGACCCAGTACTTC,CASSGGLAGDVETQYF
15,TRBJ1-4,NA,NA,TRBV7-9,TGTGCCAGCAGCTCAAGTCGGGTAGGAAATGAAAAACTGTTTTTT,CASSSSRVGNEKLFF
20,TRBJ2-5,few,TRBD2,TRBV4-2,TGTGCCAGCAGCCAAGATAGCCTGACTAGCGGGAGCCCTTTCCAAGAGACCCAGTACTTC,CASSQDSLTSGSPFQETQYF
16,TRBJ2-1,few,NA,TRBV7-9,TGTGCCAGCAGCTTCGCTGGCGGGACCATACGCAATGAGCAGTTCTTC,CASSFAGGTIRNEQFF
16,TRBJ1-3,many,NA,TRBV28,TGTGCCAGCGGGTTGACACCAACGAGCTCTGGAAACACCATATATTTT,CASGLTPTSSGNTIYF
15,TRBJ2-4,NA,TRBD1,TRBV30,TGTGCCTGGAGGGATACCGGGACAGGGAAAAACATTCAGTACTTC,CAWRDTGTGKNIQYF
14,TRBJ2-7,few,NA,TRBV20-1,TGCAGTGCTAGAGACGCCTCGGGCCAGCCGGAATGGTACTTC,CSARDASGQPEWYF